This is a list of T cell receptor beta chains from one sample in a study of T cell therapy after organ transplantation. Using immunoSEQ multiplex PCR, the repertoire was profiled, and TCRdb retains in-frame clones only, with some absent. The sample contains 2,000 to 2,500 clones, around 90% of which appear only once. Their antigens are not known. This specimen was CD8+ T cells from blood, taken before autologous CMV-specific T cell therapy. Source of these receptors: a human patient who had received a solid organ transplant and had CMV disease. CDR3s include the opening cysteine and the closing phenylalanine or tryptophan.

TRBV28,TRBJ1-2,14,CASSDRGPNYGYTF
TRBV28,TRBJ1-5,13,CASSSRDHQPQHF
TRBV5-6,TRBJ1-2,16,CASSHSSTGGMGGYTF
TRBV27,TRBJ2-7,16,CASSSLKRTGGYEQYF
TRBV9,TRBJ2-1,14,CASSPGGAYNEQFF
TRBV27,TRBJ2-5,15,CASSYLGQVLETQYF
TRBV28,TRBJ1-5,13,CASSFGLNQPQHF
TRBV23-1,TRBJ2-6,16,CASSQYPSRGANVLTF
TRBV19,TRBJ1-1,15,CASSIRWIRGTEAFF
TRBV6-6,TRBJ2-2,15,CASSYTGLATGELFF
TRBV5-6,TRBJ2-7,15,CASSLGTSSPDEQYF
TRBV7-3,TRBJ1-5,17,CASSPLGGSNSNQPQHF
TRBV10-3,TRBJ2-1,13,CAISDGGVGEQFF
TRBV6-4,TRBJ2-3,13,CASSDGSTDTQYF
TRBV9,TRBJ1-2,11,CASSVAGGYTF
TRBV19,TRBJ2-5,15,CASSFEDRAGETQYF
TRBV5-8,TRBJ2-2,14,CASSLWQNTGELFF
TRBV9,TRBJ1-1,14,CASSVEGGVTEAFF
TRBV5-1,TRBJ2-3,16,CATRGRDRGYFDTQYF
TRBV15,TRBJ1-1,13,CATRQQGYTEAFF
TRBV19,TRBJ2-1,14,CASTAGGTYNEQFF
TRBV19,TRBJ2-7,16,CASSIDLSGRPYEQYF
TRBV15,TRBJ1-5,14,CATSVRADNQPQHF
TRBV28,TRBJ1-1,12,CASSFPGDEAFF
TRBV6-5,TRBJ1-4,14,CASSLGQLNEKLFF
TRBV28,TRBJ1-3,13,CASSPGPVNTIYF
TRBV9,TRBJ2-7,14,CASSAGQDSYEQYF
TRBV4-3,TRBJ2-7,12,CASSRPEYEQYF
TRBV4-1,TRBJ1-2,13,CASSQSLDNPYTF
TRBV28,TRBJ1-2,14,CASSWGTGDYGYTF
TRBV19,TRBJ1-3,17,CASSLGTGSSSGNTIYF
TRBV9,TRBJ2-1,15,CASSVGAGANNEQFF
TRBV6-5,TRBJ1-2,13,CASSPDSNYGYTF
TRBV6-5,TRBJ2-7,14,CASSSSLSSYEQYF
TRBV30,TRBJ2-7,13,CAWTEGLAPEQYF
TRBV6-4,TRBJ2-1,15,CASSDGTSGGNEQFF
TRBV7-6,TRBJ2-2,15,CASSLPPVPTGELFF
TRBV12-5,TRBJ2-7,13,CASGLDGRGEQYF
TRBV15,TRBJ2-1,16,CATSGSGTSGRSEQFF
TRBV16,TRBJ2-1,16,CASSQSSSGVYNEQFF
TRBV28,TRBJ2-7,13,CASSLPGSYEQYF
TRBV6-5,TRBJ2-7,13,CASSYDTRPEQYF
TRBV7-8,TRBJ1-3,14,CASSQYGAGNTIYF
TRBV7-6,TRBJ2-3,16,CASSLDPGQGTDTQYF
TRBV7-3,TRBJ2-5,15,CASSRSAGRGETQYF
TRBV19,TRBJ2-1,15,CASRTGTLGYNEQFF
TRBV4-2,TRBJ1-2,15,CASSQALCSWCGYTF
TRBV6-5,TRBJ2-7,14,CASSYGTDSYEQYF
TRBV27,TRBJ2-7,14,CASSPQGADYEQYF
TRBV6-5,TRBJ2-7,14,CASTPGLASYEQYF
TRBV7-8,TRBJ1-5,16,CASSLARAGGGQPQHF
TRBV4-3,TRBJ2-2,13,CASSQEPVRELFF